These T cell receptor beta chains were read from a single sample in a study of CD8 T cells in ankylosing spondylitis. MiXCR, run by TCRdb on the 5' RACE reads, gives a single entry per CDR3 protein. Of a few hundred thousand distinct CDR3 sequences detected, 20% to 25% appear once; the ten largest clones hold around 17%. Sequencing was done on a sample of blood, either unsorted or a sorted T cell fraction (not recorded which). These receptors were obtained from a male donor with ankylosing spondylitis. The CDR3 runs from the conserved cysteine through the conserved F or W. The order of the fields is clone size, D gene, V gene, J gene, CDR3 DNA, CDR3 protein. The D gene is left open where the match is weak. Clone sizes are given selectively: once, few, many, or a class where the clone is expanded.

few	TRBD2	TRBV5-5	TRBJ2-3	TGTGCCAGCAGCTTGGGTCGAGGACTAGCGGGTCGCACAGATACGCAGTATTTT	CASSLGRGLAGRTDTQYF
few	TRBD1	TRBV4-1	TRBJ2-3	TGCGCCAGCAGCCGAAGGGACAGGGCGGGAGATACGCAGTATTTT	CASSRRDRAGDTQYF
NA	NA	TRBV28	TRBJ2-1	TGTGCCAGCGGACTGGAGTCTCCAAATGAGCAGTTCTTC	CASGLESPNEQFF
few	NA	TRBV20-1	TRBJ2-3	TGCAGTGCTAGATGGCAGACTACTAGCACAGATACGCAGTATTTT	CSARWQTTSTDTQYF
NA	TRBD2	TRBV28	TRBJ2-7	TGTGCCAGCAGACGGACTAGCGGGAGACCCGCCGAGCAGTACTTC	CASRRTSGRPAEQYF
NA	TRBD2	TRBV19	TRBJ2-7	TGTGCCAGTAGTCCCCAATATAGCGGGAGCTCCTACGAGCAGTACTTC	CASSPQYSGSSYEQYF
NA	NA	TRBV29-1	TRBJ1-1	TGCAGCGTTGCCTTGGGGAGTTCGAACACTGAAGCTTTCTTT	CSVALGSSNTEAFF
NA	NA	TRBV20-1	TRBJ1-1	TGCAGTGCTAGAGATCGGGGGAACACTGAAGCTTTCTTT	CSARDRGNTEAFF
NA	NA	TRBV6-6	TRBJ2-3	TGTGCCAGCAGTTACTGGACAGATACGCAGTATTTT	CASSYWTDTQYF
many	TRBD2	TRBV5-1	TRBJ2-1	TGCGCCAGCAGCTTGGATAATCGGCGGGAGGTCGATGAGCAGTTCTTC	CASSLDNRREVDEQFF
NA	NA	TRBV5-1	TRBJ2-7	TGCGCCAGCAGTACCAACCACGGCTACGAGCAGTACTTC	CASSTNHGYEQYF
NA	TRBD2	TRBV4-3	TRBJ2-2	TGCGCCAGCAGCCAAGACGGGAGGGCCTTCGGGGAGCTGTTTTTT	CASSQDGRAFGELFF
NA	TRBD1	TRBV9	TRBJ1-3	TGTGCCAGCAGCGTAGTCCAACAGGGGACTGGAAACACCATATATTTT	CASSVVQQGTGNTIYF
NA	TRBD1	TRBV7-9	TRBJ2-2	TGTGCCAGCAGCTTGGGGACAGTGGGACACACCGTGGAGCTGTTTTTT	CASSLGTVGHTVELFF
few	TRBD2	TRBV9	TRBJ2-3	TGTGCCAGCAGCGTAGTGACTAGCGGGCGAACAGATACGCAGTATTTT	CASSVVTSGRTDTQYF
NA	TRBD1	TRBV5-6	TRBJ2-1	TGTGCCAGCAGCCGGGACAGGGGATACAATGAGCAGTTCTTC	CASSRDRGYNEQFF
few	NA	TRBV18	TRBJ2-6	TGTGCCAGCTCACCAGGGGTTGGCAGAACCAACTCTGGGGCCAACGTCCTGACTTTC	CASSPGVGRTNSGANVLTF
few	TRBD1	TRBV2	TRBJ1-3	TGTGCCAGCCAGACAGGGACTGGAAACACCATATATTTT	CASQTGTGNTIYF
NA	NA	TRBV28	TRBJ1-4	TGTGCCAGCAAAGGGACTGCAACTAATGAAAAACTGTTTTTT	CASKGTATNEKLFF
NA	TRBD1	TRBV7-3	TRBJ2-3	TGTGCCAGCAGCCGGGACAGTCGCGATACGCAGTATTTT	CASSRDSRDTQYF
NA	NA	TRBV6-1	TRBJ2-1	TGTGCCAGCACAGCTAGCGAGTACAATGAGCAGTTCTTC	CASTASEYNEQFF
many	NA	TRBV12-3/TRBV12-4	TRBJ1-1	TGTGCCAGCAGTGGTGACGTTACTGAAGCTTTCTTT	CASSGDVTEAFF
NA	NA	TRBV24-1	TRBJ2-1	TGTGCCACCAGTGAGAGGGGGGGGACAGCTTACAATGAGCAGTTCTTC	CATSERGGTAYNEQFF
NA	NA	TRBV3-1	TRBJ1-1	TGTGCCAGCAGCTACGCAGCGTACACTGAAGCTTTCTTT	CASSYAAYTEAFF
NA	TRBD1	TRBV5-1	TRBJ2-7	TGCGCCAGCAGCTTGAGGACAGGGAGCGACGAGCAGTACTTC	CASSLRTGSDEQYF
NA	NA	TRBV12-3/TRBV12-4	TRBJ2-7	TGTGCCAGCAGTTTAGACACGCGTTTCGGAATAAGATCCTACGAGCAGTACTTC	CASSLDTRFGIRSYEQYF
many	TRBD2	TRBV28	TRBJ2-1	TGTGCCAGCCCCCCCCTAGCGGGAGCATACAATGAGCAGTTCTTC	CASPPLAGAYNEQFF